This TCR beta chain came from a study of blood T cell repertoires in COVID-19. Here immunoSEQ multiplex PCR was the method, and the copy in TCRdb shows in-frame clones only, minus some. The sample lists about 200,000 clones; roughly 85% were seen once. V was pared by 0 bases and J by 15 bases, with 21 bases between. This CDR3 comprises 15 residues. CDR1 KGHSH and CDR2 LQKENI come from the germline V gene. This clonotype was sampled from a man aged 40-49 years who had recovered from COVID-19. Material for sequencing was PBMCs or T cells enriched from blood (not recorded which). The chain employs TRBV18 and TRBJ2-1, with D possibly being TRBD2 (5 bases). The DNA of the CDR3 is TGTGCCAGCTCACCACCGGGTAATCGACGAGGGATGTTGTTCTTC. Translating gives CASSPPGNRRGMLFF.